These 17 T cell receptor beta chains originate from one sample sequenced in a study of CXCR3-negative and CXCR3-positive naive CD8 T cells. Study-level points and caveats: Comparison of naive cells showed more hydrophobic TRB CDR3s in CXCR3-positive than in CXCR3-negative naive cells.

Each TRB cDNA library was prepared by 5' RACE (with UMI labels). TCRdb re-called the 5' RACE reads and gives one entry per CDR3 protein, without DNA. The table lists more than 80,000 distinct CDR3 sequences. These receptors lack a known antigen. The sample comprised naive CXCR3+ CD8+ T cells from blood. Indicated subset: CD45RO-CCR7+CD27+CD95- naive CD8+ T cells expressing CXCR3 (TNR3+). These receptors were taken from a human donor in good health. Some clones in this sample may be carry-over from other donors' samples.

V and J are TRBV29-1 and TRBJ2-7; the D gene TCRdb calls, TRBD2, cannot be checked with no DNA. CDR1 and CDR2 from the germline V gene are SQVTM and ANQGSEA. This CDR3 has 19 residues. The chain's CDR3 is CSVEGVKTSGSFGPLEQYF.

The J gene is TRBJ2-5, the V gene TRBV7-6; no DNA is available, so the TRBD1 call from TCRdb remains unchecked. The CDR3 length is 15 residues. Looked up from germline, CDR1 is SGHVS and CDR2 is FNYEAQ. CDR3 region: CASSLETGRGETQYF.

This rearrangement joins TRBV7-3 to TRBJ1-1; the D gene TCRdb calls, TRBD1, cannot be checked with no DNA. CDR3 length equals 13 residues. Germline CDR1 SGHTA, CDR2 FQGTGA. CDR3 amino acids: CASSLDRGTEAFF.

The chain has TRBV28 and TRBJ2-7; TCRdb's D gene call, TRBD2, goes unchecked for lack of DNA. The germline V gene has CDR1 MDHEN and CDR2 SYDVKM. The CDR3 loop spans 14 amino acids. CDR3 in amino acids: CASRVGPSSYEQYF.

The chain carries TRBV28 and TRBJ2-1; the TCRdb call, TRBD1, lacks DNA for checking. Germline loops: CDR1 MDHEN, CDR2 SYDVKM. The CDR3 is made up of 13 amino acids. The CDR3 loop is CASSLGQVHEQFF.

This sequence joins TRBV15 and TRBJ1-1; the TRBD1 assignment by TCRdb is unverifiable without DNA. This CDR3 region has 15 residues. Looked up from germline, CDR1 is LNHNV and CDR2 is YYDKDF (reference sequence). The CDR3 sequence: CATSRDRGAGTEAFF. Full variable domain (rest looked up from reference TRBV15 and TRBJ1-1): DAMVIQNPRYQVTQFGKPVTLSCSQTLNHNVMYWYQQKSSQAPKLLFHYYDKDFNNEADTPDNFQSRRPNTSFCFLDIRSPGLGDTAMYLCATSRDRGAGTEAFFGQGTRLTVV.

The chain couples TRBV6-6 to TRBJ1-5; TCRdb's D call, TRBD1, is unchecked because there is no DNA. Germline V lookup: CDR1 MNHNY, CDR2 SVGAGI (reference sequence). This CDR3 has 17 amino acids. The CDR3 is CASSYSDREGASQPQHF.

The chain has TRBV29-1 and TRBJ2-2. This CDR3 spans 12 amino acids. The germline gives CDR1 SQVTM, CDR2 ANQGSEA. CDR3 loop: CSVVHGIGELFF.

The J gene is TRBJ2-3, the V gene TRBV5-1; TCRdb designates TRBD1, a call that cannot be tested without DNA. This CDR3 contains 14 residues. Per the germline V gene, CDR1 is SGHRS and CDR2 is YFSETQ. The CDR3 is CASSGGTDGDTQYF.

This rearrangement joins TRBV14 to TRBJ1-2. Per germline, CDR1 SGHDN and CDR2 FVKESK. This CDR3 is built from 16 residues. Here the CDR3 reads CASSLRGERGDYGYTF.

This chain joins TRBV10-3 and TRBJ2-2; TCRdb calls TRBD1, which cannot be checked without DNA. This CDR3 region has 20 residues. Germline V lookup: CDR1 ENHRY, CDR2 SYGVKD. CDR3 loop: CAISGMRTGSWSPNTGELFF.

The chain recombines TRBV3-1 with TRBJ1-1. The CDR3 contains 14 residues. CDR1 is LGHDT and CDR2 is YNNKEL in the germline V gene (reference sequence). The CDR3 loop reads CASSQAGGDTEAFF.

The chain links TRBV19 to TRBJ2-1; the D call of TRBD1 rests on TCRdb alone, since no DNA is present to check it. This CDR3 is 17 amino acids long. In germline, CDR1 is LNHDA, CDR2 SQIVND (reference sequence). CDR3 residues: CASSIGGIPSSYNEQFF.

The chain combines TRBV28 with TRBJ2-7. The CDR3 loop spans 14 amino acids. Germline-derived CDR1 and CDR2 are MDHEN and SYDVKM. The CDR3 reads CASKKGSESYEQYF.

The V and J genes are TRBV9 and TRBJ1-1. The CDR3 has 13 residues. Germline V gene lookup returns CDR1 SGDLS and CDR2 YYNGEE. The CDR3 sequence is CASTQELNTEAFF.

This chain uses TRBV6-6 with TRBJ2-7; TCRdb's D call, TRBD1, is unchecked because there is no DNA. This CDR3 contains 15 residues. CDR1 is MNHNY, CDR2 SVGAGI, per germline (reference sequence). CDR3 sequence: CASSYSSQGINEQYF.

The V call is TRBV7-9, the J call TRBJ1-2; TCRdb picks TRBD1, but there is no DNA to check that call. This CDR3 has 13 amino acids. Germline CDR1 and CDR2: SEHNR and FQNEAQ (reference sequence). The CDR3 region is CASSFAGRDGYTF.